This TCR beta chain stems from a study of type 1 regulatory T cells. This clonotype was seen only a few times. TCRdb itself ran the reads through MiXCR, one entry per CDR3 protein. The sample yields over 90,000 distinct CDR3 sequences, about 28% seen once. Germline V gives CDR1 SEHNR, CDR2 FQNEAQ (reference sequence). This CDR3 comprises 14 residues. V was pared by 5 bases and J by 4 bases, with 12 bases between. The receptor was derived from a human donor in good health. Sequences were obtained from CD4+ T cells, either the whole sample or a sorted fraction (not recorded which). The gene calls are TRBV7-9 and TRBJ1-3, with D hard to call. The CDR3 sequence is CASSKEGTGNTIYF. The CDR3, as DNA: TGTGCCAGCAGCAAGGAGGGTACCGGAAACACCATATATTTT.